The TCR beta chain described here comes from a study of cytomegalovirus exposure and HLA in healthy donors. Study-wide points: Sequencing had likely introduced a cluster of highly shared sequence variants as an artifact. Earlier findings revealed that most TCR beta V segments proved productive either about 90% or about 30% of the time. A link between a missense DCLRE1C variant and TCR beta V- and J-gene trimming emerged from a later analysis.

Worth noting for this clone: Antigen: not known.

The PCR used 60 Vbeta and 13 Jbeta primers. The data were produced by immunoSEQ multiplex PCR, yet TCRdb's version contains in-frame clones alone and is incomplete. The sample carries 75,000 to 100,000 clones, about 82% recorded once. CDR3 size: 14 residues. In germline, CDR1 is GTSNPN, CDR2 SVGIG (reference sequence). J lost 5 bases, V lost 3 bases, and 7 bases had no gene match. Input material: PBMCs. V gene TRBV30 combines with J gene TRBJ2-3; 8 bases line up with TRBD1. This receptor was taken from a man under 40 in good health and CMV-seronegative. Here the CDR3 DNA reads TGTGCCTGGAGAATGACCGGGACAGGAGATACGCAGTATTTT. Translation gives CAWRMTGTGDTQYF.